Below, 25 T cell receptor beta chains from the same sample are listed, as sequenced in a study (dated by TCRdb to between 2021 and 2024). The library relied on the immunoSEQ multiplex PCR assay. TCRdb's version of the immuneACCESS table is confined to in-frame rearrangements and falls short of the full clone set. An unresolved V gene accounts for under half of the shortfall where checked; the remainder is of unknown origin. Across this sample there are some 68,000 clones, with 80% to 95% seen only once. Together, the top ten hold 4.4% of the sample. Material for sequencing was PBMCs. These receptors originate from a middle-aged man with rheumatoid arthritis.

This chain links TRBV7-2 with TRBJ1-2; a possible D gene is TRBD1 (6 bases). Germline V gene lookup returns CDR1 SGHTA and CDR2 FQGNSA. The CDR3 has 17 residues. V was cut by 1 base and J by 4 bases, with 19 bases left in between. CDR3 nucleotide sequence: TGTGCCAGCAGCTTAGGTGGGACACAAGGATATCTCTATGGCTACACCTTC. Translated: CASSLGGTQGYLYGYTF. The entire variable domain, with the rest obtained from reference TRBV7-2 and TRBJ1-2, is as follows: GAGVSQSPSNKVTEKGKDVELRCDPISGHTALYWYRQSLGQGLEFLIYFQGNSAPDKSGLPSDRFSAERTGGSVSTLTIQRTQQEDSAVYLCASSLGGTQGYLYGYTFGSGTRLTVV.

The CDR3 here is CASSLLPSRTYNEQFF. CDR3 in DNA: TGTGCCAGCAGCTTACTCCCGAGTCGGACCTACAATGAGCAGTTCTTC. The chain links TRBV7-3 to TRBJ2-1; no firm D call. Trimming pared 2 bases from V and 2 bases from J, leaving 13 bases between. Germline CDR1 SGHTA, CDR2 FQGTGA. This CDR3 spans 16 amino acids.

The gene calls are TRBV2 and TRBJ1-2; 8 bases are a match to TRBD1. The CDR3 sequence is 14 residues long. V trimming: 2 bases; J trimming: 5 bases; junction bases outside the gene matches: 4. Germline-derived CDR1 and CDR2 are SNHLY and FYNNEI. The chain's CDR3 is CASSEQGAVYGYTF. CDR3 in DNA: TGTGCCAGCAGTGAACAGGGGGCGGTTTATGGCTACACCTTC. The full variable domain, with the rest looked up from reference TRBV2 and TRBJ1-2, is EPEVTQTPSHQVTQMGQEVILRCVPISNHLYFYWYRQILGQKVEFLVSFYNNEISEKSEIFDDQFSVERPDGSNFTLKIRSTKLEDSAMYFCASSEQGAVYGYTFGSGTRLTVV.

This chain joins TRBV28 and TRBJ2-1; a weak D match, TRBD2 (6 bases). The CDR3 runs 15 residues. V lost 5 bases, J lost 4 bases, and 15 bases lay in between. Germline V gives CDR1 MDHEN, CDR2 SYDVKM. The CDR3 reads CASSGRDLGYNEQFF. As DNA, the CDR3 is TGTGCCAGCAGTGGGCGGGACTTAGGTTACAATGAGCAGTTCTTC.

In this sample, this clone turned up once. The chain has TRBV15 and TRBJ1-1; TRBD1 might be the D (5 bases). V lost 3 bases, J lost 5 bases, and 13 bases lay in between. The germline gives CDR1 LNHNV, CDR2 YYDKDF (reference sequence). The CDR3 has 14 residues. The CDR3 here is CATSRGPDRTEAFF. The CDR3 nucleotides read TGTGCCACCAGCAGGGGCCCCGACAGAACTGAAGCTTTCTTT.

This rearrangement joins TRBV7-3 to TRBJ2-2; 11 positions match TRBD2. Germline V gene data show CDR1 as SGHTA and CDR2 as FQGTGA. V lost 4 bases and J lost 6; bases outside the gene matches: 4. The CDR3 has 15 residues. DNA for the CDR3: TGTGCCAGCAGCTCAGGACTAGCGGGCGCCGGGGAGCTGTTTTTT. This codes for CASSSGLAGAGELFF.

V usage is TRBV5-1 and J usage is TRBJ1-3; tentative D call: TRBD1 (5 bases). This CDR3 is 14 amino acids long. Trimming stripped 3 bases from V and 0 bases from J, with 7 bases between. Germline assignment: CDR1 SGHRS and CDR2 YFSETQ. The CDR3 spells CASSSTVSGNTIYF. CDR3 in DNA: TGCGCCAGCAGCTCGACAGTCTCTGGAAACACCATATATTTT. Full variable domain (outside the CDR3, taken from reference TRBV5-1 and TRBJ1-3): KAGVTQTPRYLIKTRGQQVTLSCSPISGHRSVSWYQQTPGQGLQFLFEYFSETQRNKGNFPGRFSGRQFSNSRSEMNVSTLELGDSALYLCASSSTVSGNTIYFGEGSWLTVV.

J is TRBJ2-3 and V is TRBV9; TRBD2 is a possible D gene (5 bases). Germline V lookup: CDR1 SGDLS, CDR2 YYNGEE. The CDR3 totals 13 residues. V was clipped by 7 bases and J by 0 bases, with 9 bases between them. The CDR3 reads CASGSPSTDTQYF. The CDR3 DNA follows: TGTGCCAGCGGGAGCCCGAGCACAGATACGCAGTATTTT.

The chain uses TRBV13 and TRBJ1-2; TRBD1 agrees at 7 bases. The germline gives CDR1 PRHDT, CDR2 FYEKMQ (reference sequence). The CDR3 sequence is 14 residues long. The V segment lost 4 bases and the J segment 8 bases; nucleotides outside the gene matches: 10. The CDR3 is CASSSGTATRGYTF. Here the CDR3 DNA reads TGTGCCAGCAGCTCCGGGACAGCTACGCGGGGCTACACCTTC.

V is TRBV7-2 and J is TRBJ2-5, with TRBD2 identical over 9 bases. The CDR3 runs 17 residues. V shed 4 bases and J 4 bases; nucleotides not matched to a gene: 13. Germline V gene lookup returns CDR1 SGHTA and CDR2 FQGNSA. Here the CDR3 DNA reads TGTGCCAGCAGCTGGAGAGGGGGGCGGGAGGGCCGAGAGACCCAGTACTTC. Its translation is CASSWRGGREGRETQYF.

The chain links TRBV6-5 to TRBJ2-7, with 8 bases that match TRBD1. V shed 5 bases, J shed 1 base, and the junction held 7 bases outside the gene matches. The CDR3 contains 15 residues. The germline gives CDR1 MNHEY, CDR2 SVGAGI. CDR3 amino acids: CASSPDRVRSYEQYF. CDR3 DNA sequence: TGTGCCAGCAGTCCGGACAGGGTCAGATCCTACGAGCAGTACTTC.

The chain uses TRBV5-1 and TRBJ2-1; perhaps TRBD1 as D (7 bases). The ends were cut back, 4 bases at V and 12 bases at J, with 14 bases in the middle. The CDR3 contains 12 residues. Germline CDR1 SGHRS, CDR2 YFSETQ. CDR3 amino acids: CASSQGGPGQFF. CDR3 sequence (DNA): TGCGCCAGCAGCCAGGGGGGCCCGGGGCAGTTCTTC.

The rearrangement uses TRBV14 and TRBJ2-1; 8 nucleotides line up with TRBD2. J was trimmed by 7 bases and V by 1 base; bases with no gene match: 6. CDR3 length equals 15 residues. CDR1 and CDR2 (germline): SGHDN, FVKESK. The DNA of the CDR3 is TGTGCCAGCAGCCAAGTCGGGGGGGCCGAAAATGAGCAGTTCTTC. Amino acids: CASSQVGGAENEQFF.

The V call is TRBV9, the J call TRBJ1-6, with 7 bases that match TRBD1. CDR1 and CDR2 (germline): SGDLS, YYNGEE. The CDR3 contains 17 residues. The junction had 12 bases not matched to a gene; V was cut back by 0 bases and J by 9 bases. The CDR3 coding sequence is TGTGCCAGCAGCGTAGGCGTATGGACAGGTAAGGTTTCACCCCTCCACTTT. This codes for CASSVGVWTGKVSPLHF.

The CDR3 coding sequence is TGTGCCAGCAGCGAAAAGGGCAATCAGCCCCAGCATTTT. Protein product: CASSEKGNQPQHF. The chain couples TRBV12-3 or TRBV12-4 to TRBJ1-5; unclear D gene. The CDR3 consists of 13 residues. V dropped 6 bases and J dropped 2 bases, with 8 bases sitting between them.

The chain is built from TRBV27 and TRBJ2-7, with 8 bases that match TRBD2. Trimming at V came to 5 bases and at J to 4 bases, leaving 13 bases not matched to a gene. Looked up from germline, CDR1 is MNHEY and CDR2 is SMNVEV (reference sequence). The CDR3 consists of 16 residues. The CDR3 spells CASSPSRSGSLYEQYF. CDR3 nucleotide sequence: TGTGCCAGCAGTCCTTCGAGGAGCGGGAGTTTATACGAGCAGTACTTC.

The V and J genes are TRBV7-2 and TRBJ1-5, with D possibly TRBD1 on 6 matching bases. Trimming removed 1 base at V and 3 bases at J, with 10 bases between. Germline assignment: CDR1 SGHTA and CDR2 FQGNSA. The length of the CDR3 is 15 residues. The CDR3: CASSLVSGDNQPQHF. CDR3 bases: TGTGCCAGCAGCTTAGTGTCAGGGGACAATCAGCCCCAGCATTTT.

V gene TRBV9 combines with J gene TRBJ1-2; D perhaps matches TRBD1 (5 bases). V was trimmed by 3 bases and J by 3 bases, leaving 12 bases between them. Germline CDR1 and CDR2: SGDLS and YYNGEE. The CDR3 has 14 residues. The CDR3 bases are TGTGCCAGCAGCGCCCAGGGAAGGGACTATGGCTACACCTTC. This sequence encodes CASSAQGRDYGYTF.

V and J are TRBV5-1 and TRBJ1-1, with D maybe TRBD1 (6 bases). V lost 2 bases and J lost 1, with 12 bases in between. Germline V gene data show CDR1 as SGHRS and CDR2 as YFSETQ. The CDR3 spans 15 residues. The chain's CDR3 is CASSFLGGGNTEAFF. As DNA, the CDR3 is TGCGCCAGCAGCTTTCTAGGGGGGGGGAACACTGAAGCTTTCTTT. Combining the CDR3 with reference TRBV5-1 and TRBJ1-1 gives the whole variable domain KAGVTQTPRYLIKTRGQQVTLSCSPISGHRSVSWYQQTPGQGLQFLFEYFSETQRNKGNFPGRFSGRQFSNSRSEMNVSTLELGDSALYLCASSFLGGGNTEAFFGQGTRLTVV.

This rearrangement joins TRBV7-3 to TRBJ1-1; D gene uncertain. The CDR3 covers 13 residues. Trimming left V 3 bases short and J 10 bases short, with 15 bases between. Germline V gives CDR1 SGHTA, CDR2 FQGTGA. DNA for the CDR3: TGTGCCAGCAGCTTGACAAGTGGTGCGGGAGCTTTCTTT. This codes for CASSLTSGAGAFF.

The rearrangement uses TRBV20-1 and TRBJ1-4; the match to TRBD1 covers 7 bases. The ends lost 5 bases at V and 7 bases at J; junction bases unmatched: 1. This CDR3 comprises 11 residues. Germline V gene lookup returns CDR1 DFQATT and CDR2 SNEGSKA (reference sequence). CDR3 bases: TGCAGTGCTTACAGGGGTGAAAAACTGTTTTTT. Translation: CSAYRGEKLFF.

The CDR3, as DNA: TGTGCCAGCAGCTTAAGAGTAGGGCCCGGGGAGCTGTTTTTT. This translates into CASSLRVGPGELFF. The V gene is TRBV21-1, the J gene TRBJ2-2. TRBV21-1 is tagged as a pseudogene. This CDR3 has 14 amino acids.

CDR3 in amino acids: CASSLGTGGTSNQPQHF. The DNA of the CDR3 is TGTGCCAGCAGTTTAGGTACAGGGGGCACCAGCAATCAGCCCCAGCATTTT. The chain has TRBV28 and TRBJ1-5, with TRBD1 matching 9 bases. The CDR3 has 17 residues. Germline lookup yields CDR1 MDHEN and CDR2 SYDVKM. The V gene end was trimmed by 2 bases and the J gene end by 1 base; junction bases not matched to a gene: 6.

This chain joins TRBV30 and TRBJ2-3, with D unresolved. V was shortened by 2 bases and J by 6 bases, with 9 bases between the two germline ends. Germline CDR1 reads GTSNPN; CDR2 reads SVGIG (reference sequence). This CDR3 is 12 amino acids long. CDR3 sequence: CAWSPASDTQYF. For the CDR3, the DNA is TGTGCCTGGAGTCCGGCTTCCGATACGCAGTATTTT.

The V call is TRBV11-3, the J call TRBJ2-4; D could derive from TRBD1 or TRBD2 (5 bases each). V lost 5 bases and J 5 bases, leaving 10 bases between the germline ends. CDR1 is SGHNT, CDR2 YENEEA, per germline. This CDR3 has 13 residues. CDR3 sequence reads: CASSLPGQNIQYF. CDR3 DNA: TGTGCCAGCAGCCTTCCGGGACAAAACATTCAGTACTTC. Based on the CDR3 plus reference TRBV11-3 and TRBJ2-4, the full variable domain is EAGVVQSPRYKIIEKKQPVAFWCNPISGHNTLYWYLQNLGQGPELLIRYENEEAVDDSQLPKDRFSAERLKGVDSTLKIQPAELGDSAVYLCASSLPGQNIQYFGAGTRLSVL.